The 17 T cell receptor beta chains reported below all come from one sample, sequenced in a study of blood T cell repertoires in COVID-19. Produced via immunoSEQ multiplex PCR; TCRdb's table is partial and in-frame only. Of more than 200,000 clones listed, just over 85% are singletons. The sequenced sample was peripheral blood. The receptors were gathered from a man aged 50 to 60 with COVID-19, enrolled during active disease.

This clone was recorded many times. Different DNA sequences within this sample yield the same CDR3. The rearrangement joins TRBV19 to TRBJ1-5; 7 nucleotides align to TRBD1. Per germline, CDR1 LNHDA and CDR2 SQIVND (reference sequence). Unmatched junction bases numbered 4, after V lost 5 bases and J lost 3 bases. The CDR3 totals 14 residues. The CDR3 DNA is TGTGCCAGTAGTCCACAGGGGTCCAATCAGCCCCAGCATTTT. Its translation: CASSPQGSNQPQHF.

The rearrangement links TRBV3-1 (or the pseudogene TRBV3-2) to TRBJ2-7, with 7 bases lining up with TRBD1. After removal of 1 base from V and 0 bases from J, the junction contained 3 bases not matched to a gene. Looked up from germline, CDR1 is LGHDT and CDR2 is YNNKEL (reference sequence). This CDR3 region has 15 residues. The CDR3 protein is CASSQGWDSSYEQYF. DNA for the CDR3: TGTGCCAGCAGCCAAGGCTGGGACAGCTCCTACGAGCAGTACTTC.

The chain has TRBV7-9 and TRBJ1-6, with D possibly matching TRBD1 (5 bases). Germline CDR1 is SEHNR and CDR2 is FQNEAQ (reference sequence). The CDR3 has 12 amino acids. V shed 6 bases and J shed 9 bases, with 9 bases lying between them. The CDR3 loop is CASSPQVSPLHF. CDR3 DNA sequence: TGTGCCAGCAGTCCACAGGTTTCACCCCTCCACTTT.

The V call is TRBV27, the J call TRBJ2-2; a possible D gene is TRBD2 (5 bases). Per germline, CDR1 MNHEY and CDR2 SMNVEV (reference sequence). Trimming took 0 bases from V and 4 from J, leaving 12 bases between them. The CDR3 sequence is 16 residues long. CDR3 nucleotide sequence: TGTGCCAGCAGTTTATCGTCGGGGTGGGGCACCGGGGAGCTGTTTTTT. Translating gives CASSLSSGWGTGELFF.

The chain carries TRBV30 and TRBJ2-7, with D possibly TRBD2 on 7 matching bases. Germline lookup yields CDR1 GTSNPN and CDR2 SVGIG (reference sequence). Trimming took off 3 bases at V and 4 bases at J, with 13 bases between the two ends. The CDR3 has 13 residues. In nucleotides, the CDR3 is TGTGCCTGGAGGGACAGCGGGATATACGAGCAGTACTTC. It yields the protein CAWRDSGIYEQYF.

The J gene is TRBJ2-5, the V gene TRBV27; 10 nucleotides line up with TRBD2. Unmatched junction bases numbered 14, after V lost 4 bases and J lost 9 bases. Germline-derived CDR1 and CDR2 are MNHEY and SMNVEV (reference sequence). The CDR3 extends over 16 amino acids. CDR3 amino acids: CASSSTSGEGLWAQYF. The CDR3 DNA is TGTGCCAGCAGTTCCACTAGCGGGGAGGGTTTATGGGCCCAGTACTTC.

This clone was picked up one time. The chain combines TRBV7-6 with TRBJ2-1, with 12 bases matching TRBD2. Per germline, CDR1 SGHVS and CDR2 FNYEAQ. The ends lost 3 bases at V and 9 bases at J; junction bases unmatched: 6. The CDR3 runs to 15 residues. In nucleotides, the CDR3 is TGTGCCAGCAGCTTGGCTAGCGGGGGGGAAGGTGAGCAGTTCTTC. Translating it yields CASSLASGGEGEQFF.

The chain employs TRBV7-3 and TRBJ2-2; 7 bases are shared with TRBD2. This CDR3 is 14 amino acids long. Looked up from germline, CDR1 is SGHTA and CDR2 is FQGTGA. Trimming cost V 7 bases and J 3 bases; bases outside gene matches: 5. For the CDR3, the DNA is TGTGCCAGCAAGATGGGAGGGCACACCGGGGAGCTGTTTTTT. Translation gives CASKMGGHTGELFF.

The chain has TRBV5-4 and TRBJ1-2; D perhaps matches TRBD1 (6 bases). V was clipped by 4 bases and J by 4 bases, with 11 bases between them. Looked up from germline, CDR1 is SGHNT and CDR2 is YYREEE (reference sequence). The CDR3 totals 13 residues. CDR3 DNA sequence: TGTGCCAGCAGCACGACAGGTAGCTATGGCTACACCTTC. It translates to CASSTTGSYGYTF.

CDR3 loop: CASTSGTSRYNEQFF. The CDR3 nucleotides read TGTGCCAGCACTTCCGGGACTAGCAGATACAATGAGCAGTTCTTC. This sequence joins TRBV2 and TRBJ2-1; 9 bases are a match to TRBD2. Germline V CDR1 and CDR2: SNHLY, FYNNEI. The ends lost 7 bases at V and 4 bases at J; junction bases unmatched: 8. This CDR3 has 15 residues.

The chain couples TRBV10-3 to TRBJ2-7, with TRBD1 identical over 10 bases. Germline V gene data show CDR1 as ENHRY and CDR2 as SYGVKD. V trimming: 6 bases; J trimming: 7 bases; junction bases outside the gene matches: 12. This CDR3 is 15 amino acids long. The CDR3 loop is CAISNKDRGDGEQYF. In nucleotides, the CDR3 is TGTGCCATCAGCAATAAGGACAGGGGGGATGGAGAGCAGTACTTC.

Turning to this clone: Sequence at one end of the junction differs from germline and may be a read error. This chain connects TRBV7-3 to TRBJ2-2; 8 bases agree with TRBD2. Germline V gene data show CDR1 as SGHTA and CDR2 as FQGTGA. The CDR3 consists of 17 residues. CDR3 amino acids: CASSVTGTSNRAGELFF. The CDR3 bases are TGTGCCAGCAGCGTAACCGGGACTAGTAATCGCGCCGGGGAGCTGTTTTTT. Using reference TRBV7-3 and TRBJ2-2 for the parts outside the CDR3, the full variable domain is GAGVSQTPSNKVTEKGKYVELRCDPISGHTALYWYRQSLGQGPEFLIYFQGTGAADDSGLPNDRFFAVRPEGSVSTLKIQRTERGDSAVYLCASSVTGTSNRAGELFFGEGSRLTVL.

This chain uses TRBV19 with TRBJ1-2; TRBD1 matches at 8 bases. Germline lookup yields CDR1 LNHDA and CDR2 SQIVND (reference sequence). The CDR3 has 15 residues. J was trimmed by 5 bases and V by 4 bases; bases with no gene match: 9. This CDR3 is CASSRAGGFGYGYTF. CDR3 in DNA: TGTGCCAGTAGTAGGGCAGGGGGCTTCGGATATGGCTACACCTTC.

Here the CDR3 reads CAGGTVNTGELFF. CDR3 coding DNA: TGTGCCGGAGGGACTGTGAACACCGGGGAGCTGTTTTTT. The chain couples TRBV2 to TRBJ2-2, with D perhaps TRBD2 (6 bases). Per germline, CDR1 SNHLY and CDR2 FYNNEI. The CDR3 contains 13 residues. V was trimmed by 11 bases and J by 1 base, leaving 11 bases between them.

The chain employs TRBV6-6 and TRBJ2-1, with TRBD2 matching over 10 bases. J lost 2 bases, V lost 5 bases, and 9 bases had no gene match. The CDR3 runs 17 residues. Germline V lookup: CDR1 MNHNY, CDR2 SVGAGI (reference sequence). Here the CDR3 DNA reads TGTGCCAGCAGTCGACCAACTCTAGCGGGAGCCTACAATGAGCAGTTCTTC. This codes for CASSRPTLAGAYNEQFF.

The genes are TRBV7-8 and TRBJ2-5; D is perhaps TRBD2 (5 bases). Germline V lookup: CDR1 SGHVS, CDR2 FQNEAQ. V lost 4 bases, J lost 0 bases, and 18 bases lay in between. The CDR3 has 17 amino acids. CDR3 DNA: TGTGCCAGCAGCTCTGATAGGAGCGGACGATACCAAGAGACCCAGTACTTC. It encodes CASSSDRSGRYQETQYF.

V usage is TRBV4-3 and J usage is TRBJ2-2; TRBD2 aligns across 7 bases. CDR3 size: 18 residues. Losses at the gene ends were 0 bases for V and 4 bases for J; bases not matched to a gene: 11. CDR1 and CDR2 (germline): LGHNA, YSLEER. Here the CDR3 reads CASSQDMDLGGVTGELFF. In DNA, the CDR3 is TGCGCCAGCAGCCAAGATATGGATCTGGGGGGGGTCACCGGGGAGCTGTTTTTT.